Below are 14 T cell receptor beta chains sequenced from a single sample in a study of blood T cell repertoires in COVID-19. TCRdb keeps only in-frame clones here, not all; method: immunoSEQ multiplex PCR. The sample includes approximately 87,000 clones, around 80% of them seen just once. Material for sequencing was peripheral blood. All receptors come from a woman of 80 years or more with acute or convalescent COVID-19.

The table lists this clone with a few counts. The V call is TRBV6-1, the J call TRBJ2-7; 10 bases align to TRBD1. This CDR3 is 15 amino acids long. The germline V gene has CDR1 MNHNS and CDR2 SASEGT. Unmatched junction bases numbered 2, after V lost 1 base and J lost 2 bases. Here the CDR3 reads CASSEGTGGTYEQYF. The CDR3 DNA sequence: TGTGCCAGCAGTGAAGGGACAGGGGGGACCTACGAGCAGTACTTC.

The chain couples TRBV10-3 to TRBJ1-2, with unresolved D. With 0 bases removed from V and 4 bases from J, the gap between germline ends came to 9 bases. The CDR3 contains 14 residues. The V gene's germline CDR1 is ENHRY and CDR2 SYGVKD. CDR3 sequence reads: CAISESSGSYGYTF. The CDR3 nucleotides are TGTGCCATCAGTGAGTCCAGCGGGTCCTATGGCTACACCTTC.

The rearrangement joins TRBV19 to TRBJ1-5, with a possible D match to TRBD1 (5 bases). CDR3 size: 16 residues. Germline V gives CDR1 LNHDA, CDR2 SQIVND (reference sequence). The ends were cut back, 0 bases at V and 4 bases at J, with 13 bases in the middle. The CDR3 nucleotides are TGTGCCAGTAGTATAGATGTAGGGGCTGGTAATCAGCCCCAGCATTTT. Its translation is CASSIDVGAGNQPQHF.

The sample holds a few counts of this clone. This chain links TRBV19 with TRBJ2-3; a possible D gene is TRBD2 (6 bases). Germline-derived CDR1 and CDR2 are LNHDA and SQIVND (reference sequence). The CDR3 loop spans 15 amino acids. V lost 5 bases and J lost 1, with 13 bases in between. This chain's CDR3 is CASSEGTGGTDTQYF. The DNA for the CDR3 is TGTGCCAGTAGTGAAGGGACTGGGGGCACAGATACGCAGTATTTT.

The J gene is TRBJ2-7, the V gene TRBV5-1, with D perhaps TRBD2 (6 bases). The CDR3 contains 14 residues. The germline V gene has CDR1 SGHRS and CDR2 YFSETQ. V was clipped by 1 base and J by 5 bases, with 13 bases between them. The CDR3 nucleotides are TGCGCCAGCAGCTTGACGGGAGAAGTTAACGAGCAGTACTTC. Translation gives CASSLTGEVNEQYF.

The chain is built from TRBV6-6 and TRBJ1-2; 12 bases map to TRBD1. The CDR3 is made up of 18 amino acids. V shed 5 bases and J 3 bases; nucleotides not matched to a gene: 13. The germline V gene has CDR1 MNHNY and CDR2 SVGAGI (reference sequence). CDR3: CASSPGRSGTGGDYGYTF. DNA for the CDR3: TGTGCCAGCAGTCCCGGGCGATCCGGGACAGGGGGCGACTATGGCTACACCTTC.

The chain carries TRBV11-2 and TRBJ1-2, with 7 bases lining up with TRBD1. The J segment lost 3 bases and the V segment lost 5 bases, leaving 6 bases of the junction unmatched. Germline values: CDR1 SGHAT, CDR2 FQNNGV. There are 14 residues in the CDR3. Written as DNA, the CDR3 is TGTGCCAGCAGCAACGACAGGGCGGACTATGGCTACACCTTC. Translation gives CASSNDRADYGYTF.

V and J are TRBV10-3 and TRBJ1-1; TRBD1 agrees at 9 bases. Losses at the gene ends were 4 bases for V and 11 bases for J; bases not matched to a gene: 8. CDR3 size: 13 residues. Germline lookup yields CDR1 ENHRY and CDR2 SYGVKD. CDR3 coding DNA: TGTGCCATCAGTGGGGGACAGGGATTTGGGGCTTTCTTT. This sequence encodes CAISGGQGFGAFF.

This chain links TRBV15 with TRBJ2-5; no reliable D call. V dropped 0 bases and J dropped 5 bases, with 7 bases sitting between them. Per germline, CDR1 LNHNV and CDR2 YYDKDF (reference sequence). CDR3 size: 13 residues. CDR3 coding DNA: TGTGCCACCAGCAGAGATTTAGAGGAGACCCAGTACTTC. Protein: CATSRDLEETQYF.

The chain has TRBV3-1 (or the pseudogene TRBV3-2) and TRBJ2-3; maybe TRBD2 (5 bases). From germline, CDR1 is LGHDT and CDR2 YNNKEL (reference sequence). Trimming removed 1 base from V and 2 bases from J, with 16 bases in between. This CDR3 is 17 amino acids long. The CDR3 sequence: CASSQAPGTRPTDTQYF. CDR3 coding DNA: TGTGCCAGCAGCCAAGCTCCGGGAACTAGACCCACAGATACGCAGTATTTT.

The CDR3 here is CASSPIDRINEQFF. CDR3 nucleotide sequence: TGTGCCAGCAGCCCTATCGACAGGATCAATGAGCAGTTCTTC. The V gene is TRBV3-1 (or the pseudogene TRBV3-2), the J gene TRBJ2-1, with D perhaps matching TRBD1 (6 bases). V was clipped by 4 bases and J by 6 bases, with 13 bases between them. The length of the CDR3 is 14 residues. Germline values: CDR1 LGHDT, CDR2 YNNKEL (reference sequence).

The V gene is TRBV6-5, the J gene TRBJ1-6; D might be TRBD1 (6 bases). CDR1 and CDR2 (germline): MNHEY, SVGAGI. CDR3 length equals 16 residues. Deletions cut 2 bases from V and 10 bases from J, with 18 bases between. The CDR3: CASSYRAGAKGSPLHF. DNA of the CDR3: TGTGCCAGCAGTTACCGGGCGGGGGCGAAAGGATCACCCCTCCACTTT.

Details on this clone: Sequence at one end of the junction differs from germline and may be a read error. The chain has TRBV7-7 and TRBJ2-1, with 8 bases that match TRBD2. Germline V gives CDR1 SSHAT, CDR2 FNYEAQ (reference sequence). The CDR3 sequence is 15 residues long. CDR3 loop: CASSLGPGGKGEQFF. CDR3 nucleotide sequence: TGTGCTAGCAGCTTAGGCCCGGGGGGGAAGGGTGAGCAGTTCTTC.

V and J are TRBV4-1 and TRBJ1-6; TRBD1 aligns across 9 bases. Germline loops: CDR1 MGHRA, CDR2 YSYEKL. Unmatched junction bases numbered 8, after V lost 2 bases and J lost 9 bases. The CDR3 is made up of 16 amino acids. The CDR3 coding sequence is TGCGCCAGCAGCCAACCTGACAGGGGGTCGGGTTCACCCCTCCACTTT. Its protein is CASSQPDRGSGSPLHF.